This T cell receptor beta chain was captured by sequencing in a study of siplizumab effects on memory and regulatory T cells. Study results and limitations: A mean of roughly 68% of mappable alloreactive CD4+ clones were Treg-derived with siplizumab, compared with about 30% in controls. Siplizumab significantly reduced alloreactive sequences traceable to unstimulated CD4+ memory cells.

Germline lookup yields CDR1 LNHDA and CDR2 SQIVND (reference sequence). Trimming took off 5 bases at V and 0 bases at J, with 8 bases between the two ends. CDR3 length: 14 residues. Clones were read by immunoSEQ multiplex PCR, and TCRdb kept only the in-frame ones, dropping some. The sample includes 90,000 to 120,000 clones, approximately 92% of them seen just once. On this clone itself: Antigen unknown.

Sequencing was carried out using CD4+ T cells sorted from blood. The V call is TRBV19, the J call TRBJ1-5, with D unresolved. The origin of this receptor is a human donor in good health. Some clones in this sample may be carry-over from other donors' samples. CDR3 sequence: CASSLQYSNQPQHF. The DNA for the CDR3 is TGTGCCAGTAGTCTACAGTATAGCAATCAGCCCCAGCATTTT.